Below, 18 T cell receptor beta chains from the same sample are listed, as sequenced in a study of identical twins. In TCRdb, the 5' RACE reads were re-called with MiXCR into one record per CDR3 protein. The sample shows about 530,000 distinct CDR3 sequences, about 20% of them seen only once. Separately, the same data were catalogued under a study of yellow fever vaccine responses in identical twins.

Sequenced sample: CD4+ T cells sorted from blood. These receptors were collected from a woman in her late teens or twenties in good health.

This clonotype was detected only a few times. The chain carries TRBV27 and TRBJ2-6; D gene uncertain. Germline values: CDR1 MNHEY, CDR2 SMNVEV (reference sequence). CDR3 size: 16 residues. The V end lost 5 bases, the J end lost 6 bases, and 17 bases lay between the germline ends. The CDR3: CASSPWGRPSANVLTF. The CDR3 DNA is TGTGCCAGCAGTCCCTGGGGTCGGCCCTCGGCCAACGTCCTGACTTTC.

This clonotype was found a few times. The chain has TRBV5-1 and TRBJ1-4; 7 bases align to TRBD1. Germline V CDR1 and CDR2: SGHRS, YFSETQ. The J segment lost 4 bases and the V segment lost 1 base, leaving 4 bases of the junction unmatched. The CDR3 sequence is 15 residues long. In nucleotides, the CDR3 is TGCGCCAGCAGCTTGAGGGCAGGGGGTAATGAAAAACTGTTTTTT. Protein sequence: CASSLRAGGNEKLFF.

About this clonotype itself: A read error is likely, as this CDR3 ends without the conserved phenylalanine or tryptophan. No DNA is shown, since the ends of the CDR3 on it are uncertain; the CDR3 is the one TCRdb lists. This rearrangement joins TRBV11-2 to TRBJ1-1; no DNA check was done on the table's D call, TRBD1. CDR1 is SGHAT and CDR2 is FQNNGV in the germline V gene. The CDR3 sequence runs 14 residues, both termini included. CDR3 residues: CASSYSSEGYPLYI.

The rearrangement uses TRBV19 and TRBJ1-5; no reliable D call. Germline V gene lookup returns CDR1 LNHDA and CDR2 SQIVND (reference sequence). The CDR3 spans 15 residues. The V and J ends lost 4 bases and 0 bases respectively, with 10 bases between them. Written as DNA, the CDR3 is TGTGCCAGTAGTAAAGGTAGCCATAGCAATCAGCCCCAGCATTTT. It is translated as CASSKGSHSNQPQHF.

This chain connects TRBV19 to TRBJ2-1, with D perhaps TRBD2 (7 bases). V lost 8 bases to trimming and J lost 4 bases, with 18 bases between them. In germline, CDR1 is LNHDA, CDR2 SQIVND (reference sequence). The CDR3 contains 15 residues. The CDR3 DNA reads TGTGCCAGTGACCGGGGGGCAGGGGTTTACAATGAGCAGTTCTTC. Its translation: CASDRGAGVYNEQFF.

This clonotype was detected a few times. CDR3 loop: CASTENEKLFF. Here the CDR3 DNA reads TGTGCCAGCACCGAAAATGAAAAACTGTTTTTT. V gene TRBV25-1 combines with J gene TRBJ1-4, with D hard to call. The CDR3 totals 11 residues. Trimming cost V 7 bases and J 5 bases, with 5 bases left between them. Germline values: CDR1 MGHDK, CDR2 SYGVNS.

This chain links TRBV12-3 or TRBV12-4 with TRBJ2-1, with 12 bases that match TRBD2. The J segment lost 4 bases and the V segment lost 6 bases, leaving 7 bases of the junction unmatched. This CDR3 contains 16 residues. The CDR3 loop reads CASRYSGTSGYNEQFF. CDR3 nucleotides: TGTGCCAGCAGATATTCCGGGACTAGCGGGTACAATGAGCAGTTCTTC.

The chain has TRBV12-3 or TRBV12-4 and TRBJ1-1; maybe TRBD1 (5 bases). The CDR3 loop spans 14 amino acids. The germline V and J ends were trimmed by 7 bases and 5 bases, with 17 bases remaining between them. CDR3 region: CASNPVGARTEAFF. CDR3 DNA: TGTGCCAGCAACCCGGTAGGGGCGCGGACTGAAGCTTTCTTT.

The V gene is TRBV11-2, the J gene TRBJ2-7, with D perhaps matching TRBD2 (5 bases). Per germline, CDR1 SGHAT and CDR2 FQNNGV. The CDR3 totals 14 residues. CDR3 loop: CASSLAGPSYEHYV. In DNA, the CDR3 is TGTGCCAGCAGCTTAGCAGGTCCTAGCTACGAGCATTACGTC.

The gene calls are TRBV20-1 and TRBJ2-2; D might be TRBD1 (5 bases). The V and J ends lost 5 bases and 5 bases respectively, with 9 bases between them. CDR1 DFQATT and CDR2 SNEGSKA come from the germline V gene (reference sequence). The CDR3 covers 12 residues. CDR3 loop: CSALGVTGELFF. CDR3 sequence (DNA): TGCAGTGCTTTAGGGGTTACCGGGGAGCTGTTTTTT.

This clonotype was seen a handful of times. V and J are TRBV11-2 and TRBJ2-1, with 7 bases aligning to TRBD2. Germline lookup yields CDR1 SGHAT and CDR2 FQNNGV. The CDR3 contains 15 residues. V trimming: 5 bases; J trimming: 4 bases; junction bases outside the gene matches: 8. CDR3 protein: CASSRSTSSYNEQFF. The CDR3 DNA is TGTGCCAGCAGCCGGTCGACTAGCTCTTACAATGAGCAGTTCTTC.

This clonotype was detected only a few times. This chain joins TRBV12-3 or TRBV12-4 and TRBJ2-1; TRBD2 matches at 8 bases. This CDR3 is built from 14 residues. J lost 6 bases, V lost 6 bases, and 7 bases had no gene match. CDR3 sequence (DNA): TGTGCCAGCAGCCTCACCGGACTAGCCAATGAGCAGTTCTTC. It yields the protein CASSLTGLANEQFF.

The gene calls are TRBV4-1 and TRBJ2-1; 11 bases line up with TRBD2. After removal of 10 bases from V and 5 bases from J, the junction contained 10 bases not matched to a gene. CDR3 length: 15 amino acids. From germline, CDR1 is MGHRA and CDR2 YSYEKL. CDR3 region: CATERGTSGNNEQFF. The CDR3 DNA reads TGCGCCACCGAGAGGGGGACTAGCGGTAACAATGAGCAGTTCTTC.

This clonotype was seen only a few times. The V call is TRBV24-1, the J call TRBJ2-1; 7 nucleotides line up with TRBD1. CDR1 and CDR2 (germline): KGHDR, SFDVKD. J was trimmed by 7 bases and V by 6 bases; bases with no gene match: 20. This CDR3 is built from 18 residues. Here the CDR3 DNA reads TGTGCCACCAGTTCCCCCCAGGGTGAGACAGGGTATCCGAATGAGCAGTTCTTC. Its translation is CATSSPQGETGYPNEQFF.

The chain joins TRBV3-1 to TRBJ1-4, with TRBD1 matching over 9 bases. There are 16 residues in the CDR3. Germline CDR1 reads LGHDT; CDR2 reads YNNKEL (reference sequence). After removal of 4 bases from V and 3 bases from J, the junction contained 6 bases not matched to a gene. The CDR3 region is CASSPGQGISNEKLFF. Here the CDR3 DNA reads TGTGCCAGCAGCCCGGGACAGGGTATTTCTAATGAAAAACTGTTTTTT.

This clonotype has just a few counts. The chain recombines TRBV27 with TRBJ2-7; 7 nucleotides align to TRBD2. Trimming cost V 0 bases and J 3 bases; bases outside gene matches: 23. CDR1 and CDR2 (germline): MNHEY, SMNVEV (reference sequence). CDR3 length: 21 residues. This CDR3 is CASSLSSPRVRPGGSSYEQYF. In DNA, the CDR3 is TGTGCCAGCAGTTTATCGAGTCCCCGGGTTCGCCCGGGAGGATCGAGCTACGAGCAGTACTTC.

The chain has TRBV14 and TRBJ2-2, with TRBD2 as a possible D gene (5 bases). CDR3 length: 15 residues. With 4 bases removed from V and 6 bases from J, the gap between germline ends came to 15 bases. The germline V gene has CDR1 SGHDN and CDR2 FVKESK. As DNA, the CDR3 is TGTGCCAGCAGCCGCCCCGGGGTGTGGGCCGGGGAGCTGTTTTTT. Its protein is CASSRPGVWAGELFF.

This chain joins TRBV29-1 and TRBJ2-5; possible D gene TRBD2, 6 bases. CDR1 is SQVTM and CDR2 is ANQGSEA in the germline V gene. V gave up 8 bases and J gave up 5 bases, with 15 bases separating them. This CDR3 spans 12 amino acids. CDR3 region: CSLQTSGETQYF. DNA of the CDR3: TGCAGCTTACAGACTAGTGGGGAGACCCAGTACTTC.